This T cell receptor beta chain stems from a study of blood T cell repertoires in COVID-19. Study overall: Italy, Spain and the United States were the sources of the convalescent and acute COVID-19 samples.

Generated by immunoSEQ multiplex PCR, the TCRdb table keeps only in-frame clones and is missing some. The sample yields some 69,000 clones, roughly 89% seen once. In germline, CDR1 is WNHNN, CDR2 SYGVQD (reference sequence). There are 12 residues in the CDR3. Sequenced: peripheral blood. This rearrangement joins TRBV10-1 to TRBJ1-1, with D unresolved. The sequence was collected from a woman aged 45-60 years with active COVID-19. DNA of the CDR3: TGCGGTTCCCCTACTTTGAACACTGAAGCTTTCTTT. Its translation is CGSPTLNTEAFF.